This TCR beta chain derives from a study of blood T cell repertoires in COVID-19. Study overall: T cells, B-cell-depleted T cells, or PBMCs supplied cDNA or gDNA.

The germline V gene encodes CDR1 SGHNT and CDR2 YYREEE (reference sequence). Trimming at V came to 10 bases and at J to 2 bases, leaving 9 bases not matched to a gene. CDR3 length: 14 residues. TCRdb's copy holds only in-frame clones and misses some; the assay was immunoSEQ multiplex PCR. The sample gives about 120,000 clones, approximately 90% of which show up once; almost 8.5% is in the top ten. Source material: peripheral blood. The clonotype originates from a woman aged 70 to 79 who had recovered from COVID-19. The chain combines TRBV5-4 with TRBJ2-1, with 7 bases matching TRBD2. CDR3 in DNA: TGTGCCCACGGGGAGCTAGCGGCCTACAATGAGCAGTTCTTC. Translation: CAHGELAAYNEQFF.